The 9 T cell receptor beta chains presented below share a single source sample, sequenced in a study of breast tumors, draining lymph nodes, adjacent tissues. The lymph nodes were axillary draining lymph nodes from breast cancer patients. TCRdb itself ran the multiplex PCR reads through MiXCR, one entry per CDR3 protein. Of around 150,000 distinct CDR3 sequences listed, about 30% are singletons. Sequenced input: axillary lymph node tissue. Receptor source: a female donor with breast cancer. Some clones in this sample may be carry-over from other donors' samples.

This clonotype was counted ten times or more. V and J are TRBV20-1 and TRBJ1-6, with D unclear. CDR1 is DFQATT and CDR2 is SNEGSKA in the germline V gene (reference sequence). V lost 5 bases and J lost 7, with 12 bases in between. The CDR3 has 13 amino acids. CDR3 loop: CSAGEVSNSPLHF. Written as DNA, the CDR3 is TGCAGTGCTGGGGAGGTATCGAATTCACCCCTCCACTTT.

Points on this clonotype: In this CDR3 the conserved last residue, phenylalanine or tryptophan, is missing, so a read error is likely. The rearrangement links TRBV6-6 to TRBJ1-6; the match to TRBD1 covers 9 bases. Losses at the gene ends were 5 bases for V and 6 bases for J; bases not matched to a gene: 5. The CDR3 contains 15 residues. The germline V gene has CDR1 MNHNY and CDR2 SVGAGI (reference sequence). The CDR3 protein is CASSLTDRGNSPLHL. The CDR3 DNA reads TGTGCCAGCAGTCTGACGGACAGGGGTAATTCACCCCTCCACCTT.

The chain couples TRBV20-1 to TRBJ1-6, with 7 bases fitting TRBD1. The length of the CDR3 is 13 residues. Germline V CDR1 and CDR2: DFQATT, SNEGSKA (reference sequence). Unmatched junction bases numbered 10, after V lost 6 bases and J lost 11 bases. This chain's CDR3 is CSARDSREAPLHF. CDR3 nucleotides: TGCAGTGCACGGGACAGTCGAGAGGCACCCCTCCACTTT.

The V and J genes are TRBV6-1 and TRBJ2-5; 8 bases line up with TRBD1. The ends lost 6 bases at V and 7 bases at J; junction bases unmatched: 10. Germline CDR1 is MNHNS and CDR2 is SASEGT. The CDR3 has 14 amino acids. The CDR3 DNA reads as TGTGCCAGCAGGAACAGGGGGGACGCCGGGACCCAGTACTTC. Its translation is CASRNRGDAGTQYF.

This chain uses TRBV2 with TRBJ2-3; 11 positions agree with TRBD2. V shed 8 bases and J 6 bases; nucleotides not matched to a gene: 16. Per the germline V gene, CDR1 is SNHLY and CDR2 is FYNNEI. The CDR3 sequence is 17 residues long. The CDR3: CASSEQAYSGGEDTQYF. The CDR3 region has the DNA TGTGCCAGCTCCGAACAGGCCTATAGCGGGGGGGAGGATACGCAGTATTTT.

In this sample, this clonotype turned up many times. V is TRBV7-9 and J is TRBJ2-1; no firm D call. With 2 bases removed from V and 3 bases from J, the gap between germline ends came to 14 bases. The germline gives CDR1 SEHNR, CDR2 FQNEAQ (reference sequence). The CDR3 is 16 amino acids. The CDR3 coding sequence is TGTGCCAGCAGCTTATGGCTCTTTGGCCTCTACAATGAGCAGTTCTTC. This encodes CASSLWLFGLYNEQFF.

This clonotype was observed many times. A much larger clonotype is one base distant, so this may be a read error. The CDR3 does not close with the conserved phenylalanine or tryptophan, likely indicating a read error. This chain joins TRBV7-8 and TRBJ2-5; D is ambiguous. This CDR3 spans 14 amino acids. Trimming removed 5 bases from V and 1 base from J, with 11 bases in between. The germline gives CDR1 SGHVS, CDR2 FQNEAQ. The DNA of the CDR3 is TGTGCCAGCAGCCCACGACGAAGCCAAGAGACCCAGTACCTC. Amino acids: CASSPRRSQETQYL.

This chain connects TRBV6-2 or TRBV6-3 to TRBJ2-1; TRBD2 agrees at 8 bases. Germline CDR1 reads MNHEY; CDR2 reads SVGEGT. This CDR3 is built from 16 residues. The J segment lost 1 base and the V segment lost 6 bases, leaving 8 bases of the junction unmatched. The CDR3: CASRPRAGGSYNEQFF. In DNA form, the CDR3 reads TGTGCCAGCAGGCCACGCGCGGGGGGTTCCTACAATGAGCAGTTCTTC.

The table lists this clonotype with a few counts. One base away lies a much larger clone, so this may be a sequencing read error. This chain connects TRBV11-3 to TRBJ2-5; D is ambiguous. The CDR3 is 14 residues long. Trimming removed 1 base from V and 6 bases from J, with 12 bases in between. From germline, CDR1 is SGHNT and CDR2 YENEEA. The CDR3 DNA reads TGTGCCAGCAGCTTAGGCTACCTCGCGAAGACCCAGTACTTC. Protein: CASSLGYLAKTQYF.